These T cell receptor beta chains were read from a single sample in a study of T-cell reconstitution after alpha-beta-depleted transplantation in children. TCRdb called the PCR reads again in MiXCR, with one record for every CDR3 protein. The sample holds a few hundred thousand distinct CDR3 sequences; around 10% are singletons and the top ten take around 2.5%. This sample comprised PBMCs from the stem cell graft donor, obtained from the stem cell graft. The receptors originated from a human donor who donated a stem cell graft to a child with acute lymphoblastic leukemia. Each CDR3 is given without its conserved first and last residue. The order of the fields is V gene, J gene, clone size, CDR3 protein. Size values are once, few and many counts, or a class for expanded clones, and some rows have none.

TRBV4-1,TRBJ2-7,many,ASSQERGLLVEQY
TRBV28,TRBJ2-2,many,ASSLWTSGIFEGELF
TRBV5-5,TRBJ2-1,-,ASSLARLAGGRNEQF
TRBV2,TRBJ1-5,few,ASSVGGRGQPQH
TRBV7-9,TRBJ2-1,few,ASSLGGLAGERNEQF
TRBV18,TRBJ2-1,few,ASSPPGTSGYNEQF
TRBV7-9,TRBJ2-1,few,ASSESYRRVVNEQF
TRBV5-1,TRBJ2-2,few,ASSPTLAANTGELF
TRBV28,TRBJ1-2,few,ASRLGSGNYGYT
TRBV27,TRBJ2-7,many,ASSHGLAGGQGEQY
TRBV7-3,TRBJ2-3,-,ASSLGRQGSDTQY
TRBV20-1,TRBJ2-1,few,SAGGLAGYNEQF
TRBV5-1,TRBJ2-7,many,ASKTDSAYEQY
TRBV7-9,TRBJ2-1,-,ASSSTQGSSYNEQF
TRBV15,TRBJ2-7,few,ATSNIDRSYEQY
TRBV21-1,TRBJ2-1,-,ASSPSTSGVPNEQF
TRBV20-1,TRBJ2-2,many,SAGGLVGGELF
TRBV6-2/TRBV6-3,TRBJ2-2,-,ASSYRGLAAGELF
TRBV12-3/TRBV12-4,TRBJ2-3,few,ASRRGVEGPDTQY
TRBV10-3,TRBJ2-7,-,AISDTQLAGAAEQY
TRBV7-9,TRBJ2-1,-,ASTSPQGTRNEQF
TRBV20-1,TRBJ2-7,-,SARGPTRGYEQY
TRBV12-3/TRBV12-4,TRBJ1-2,many,ASSSGPYGYT
TRBV20-1,TRBJ2-1,few,SAETGLLTYNEQF
TRBV7-8,TRBJ2-3,-,ASSFGGLADTQY
TRBV5-1,TRBJ2-7,few,ASSLDPGLAYEQY
TRBV12-3/TRBV12-4,TRBJ2-7,few,ASSLATGGRSYEQY
TRBV5-1,TRBJ2-7,few,ASTAGGSYEQY
TRBV6-2/TRBV6-3,TRBJ2-1,few,ASRPSGQNSYNEQF
TRBV7-2,TRBJ1-5,few,ASSPGPWGRRDQPQH
TRBV27,TRBJ2-3,many,ASSFPGQGTDTQY
TRBV7-2,TRBJ2-7,-,ASSPSSLLGYYEQY